These 6 T cell receptor beta chains originate from one sample sequenced in a study of OX40 agonist ivuxolimab in advanced cancers. The table came from immunoSEQ multiplex PCR; TCRdb's copy has only in-frame clones and leaves some out. The sample holds around 95,000 clones, approximately 90% seen once. The material sequenced was CD4+ or CD8+ T cells sorted from blood, taken in a trial of the OX40 agonist ivuxolimab. All receptors derive from an adult with an advanced solid tumor such as melanoma, head and neck, liver or kidney cancer.

This chain joins TRBV6-5 and TRBJ1-1; D gene ambiguous. V was trimmed by 4 bases and J by 7 bases, leaving 4 bases between them. The CDR3 is 10 amino acids. Germline lookup yields CDR1 MNHEY and CDR2 SVGAGI. DNA for the CDR3: TGTGCCAGCAGTTCTGGTGAAGCTTTCTTT. This codes for CASSSGEAFF.

The gene calls are TRBV18 and TRBJ1-5; D not resolved. CDR1 KGHSH and CDR2 LQKENI come from the germline V gene. The V and J ends lost 3 bases and 2 bases respectively, with 8 bases between them. This CDR3 comprises 14 residues. CDR3 loop: CASSPTKGNQPQHF. The CDR3 DNA reads as TGTGCCAGCTCACCGACGAAGGGCAATCAGCCCCAGCATTTT.

Turning to this clone: Other nucleotide sequences from this sample produce the same CDR3. This chain joins TRBV7-9 and TRBJ1-5, with 9 bases identical to TRBD1. Germline V gives CDR1 SEHNR, CDR2 FQNEAQ (reference sequence). The CDR3 is 15 amino acids. Trimming cost V 3 bases and J 5 bases; bases outside gene matches: 5. The CDR3 protein is CASSLTGGGDQPQHF. CDR3 coding DNA: TGTGCCAGCAGCTTGACAGGGGGAGGGGATCAGCCCCAGCATTTT.

The chain employs TRBV27 and TRBJ2-7, with TRBD2 as a possible D gene (5 bases). V dropped 6 bases and J dropped 6 bases, with 18 bases sitting between them. The CDR3 sequence is 14 residues long. CDR1 and CDR2 from the germline V gene are MNHEY and SMNVEV (reference sequence). CDR3: CASSYYGVWGEQYF. CDR3 coding DNA: TGTGCCAGCAGCTATTACGGGGTGTGGGGCGAGCAGTACTTC.

As concerns this clone: This sample includes further DNA sequences coding for the same CDR3. The chain employs TRBV5-1 and TRBJ2-2, with D possibly being TRBD1 (5 bases). The CDR3 spans 15 residues. The ends were cut back, 1 base at V and 0 bases at J, with 7 bases in the middle. In germline, CDR1 is SGHRS, CDR2 YFSETQ. The CDR3 protein is CASSLQGPNTGELFF. The CDR3 nucleotides are TGCGCCAGCAGCTTGCAGGGCCCGAACACCGGGGAGCTGTTTTTT.

The chain links TRBV6-5 to TRBJ2-1; D is unresolved. This CDR3 is 11 amino acids long. V dropped 7 bases and J dropped 10 bases, with 11 bases sitting between them. Per germline, CDR1 MNHEY and CDR2 SVGAGI. The CDR3 reads CASTTAGEQFF. The DNA of the CDR3 is TGTGCCAGCACTACGGCAGGAGAGCAGTTCTTC.